This T cell receptor (beta chain) was profiled in a study of tumor and adjacent non-tumor tissue in lung cancer. Study context: Histology: under 15 adenocarcinoma, a couple of squamous cell carcinoma, 1 small cell lung cancer. Each sample yielded around 4 million productive TCRbeta reads on average. Broader study findings: Tumor tissue had significantly higher TCR diversity than normal lung. Tumor repertoires had a smaller top 100 clone share than normal lung.

RNA was extracted from bulk tissue without any cell sorting. A modified ARM-PCR protocol with three rounds of nested PCR amplified TCRbeta. MiXCR, applied by TCRdb to the multiplex PCR reads, yields one record per CDR3 protein. The table records 89,000 or so distinct CDR3 sequences, 61% of them present only once. This clonotype occurred a few times. Its antigen is as yet unknown. The V end was cut by 4 bases, the J end by 7 bases, with 18 bases between. The CDR3 consists of 15 residues. Germline CDR1 SGHKS, CDR2 YYEKEE (reference sequence). The receptor comes from a man between 65 and 85 years old with non-small cell lung cancer. Sequencing was performed on lung tumor tissue. The chain links TRBV5-5 to TRBJ2-4; TRBD2 is a possible D gene (5 bases). CDR3: CASSPRAEWSNIQYF. CDR3 sequence (DNA): TGTGCCAGCAGCCCGAGGGCTGAGTGGTCCAACATTCAGTACTTC.